This T cell receptor (beta chain) was obtained from a study of a mutant IDH1 vaccine in newly diagnosed glioma. The wider study: Vaccine dosing followed radiotherapy by 4-6 weeks, or accompanied temozolomide cycles.

The time point: week 5, during vaccination. Doses consisted of 300 ug of mutant IDH1 20-mer peptide each, paired with topical imiquimod. Donor tumors were new WHO grade 3 or 4 IDH1-mutant, ATRX-lost astrocytomas. Here immunoSEQ multiplex PCR was the method, and the copy in TCRdb shows in-frame clones only, minus some. The repertoire holds nearly 35,000 clones, with about 80% as singletons. The length of the CDR3 is 14 residues. From germline, CDR1 is GTSNPN and CDR2 SVGIG (reference sequence). The V end was cut by 1 base, the J end by 7 bases, with 16 bases between. With respect to this clone: Antigen: not known.

Source: PBMCs, taken from a glioma patient whose treatment included an IDH1 peptide vaccine. This rearrangement joins TRBV30 to TRBJ1-2; perhaps TRBD1 as D (6 bases). The clonotype comes from a man aged 25-45 years with glioma. The DNA for the CDR3 is TGTGCCTGGAGTGCTCCCCCAGGGGCTGGTGGCTACACCTTC. Its translation is CAWSAPPGAGGYTF.